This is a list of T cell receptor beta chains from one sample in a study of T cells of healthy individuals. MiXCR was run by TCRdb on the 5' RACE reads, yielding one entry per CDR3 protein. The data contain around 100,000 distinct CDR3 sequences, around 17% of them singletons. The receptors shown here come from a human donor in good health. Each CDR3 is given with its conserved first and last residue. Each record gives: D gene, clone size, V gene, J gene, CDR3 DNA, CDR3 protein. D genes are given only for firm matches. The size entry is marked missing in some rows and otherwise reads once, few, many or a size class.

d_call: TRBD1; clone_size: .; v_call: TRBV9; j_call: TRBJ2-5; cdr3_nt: TGTGCCAGCAGCGTAGGAATCACCGGACAGGGGGAGACCCAGTACTTC; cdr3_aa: CASSVGITGQGETQYF
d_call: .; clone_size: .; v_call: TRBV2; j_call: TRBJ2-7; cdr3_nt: TGTGCCAGCAGTGTGGGCAGGGTGTACGAGCAGTACTTC; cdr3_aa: CASSVGRVYEQYF
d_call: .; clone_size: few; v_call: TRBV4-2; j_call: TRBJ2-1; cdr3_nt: TGTGCCAGCAGCCTTACCGGGACGACGGCGAGGGGCGAGCAGTTCTTC; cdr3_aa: CASSLTGTTARGEQFF
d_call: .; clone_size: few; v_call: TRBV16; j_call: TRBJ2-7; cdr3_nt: TGTGCCAGCAGCCCCAGGGGGGGATTGGACGAGCAGTACTTC; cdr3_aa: CASSPRGGLDEQYF
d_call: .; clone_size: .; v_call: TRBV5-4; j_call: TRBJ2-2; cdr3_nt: TGTGCCAGCAGGCAGGGCCCTCAACTGAACACCGGGGAGCTGTTTTTT; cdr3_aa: CASRQGPQLNTGELFF
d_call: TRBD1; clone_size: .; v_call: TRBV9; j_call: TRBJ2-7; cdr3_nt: TGTGCCAGCAGCGGACAGGGGGCTTCCTCCTACGAGCAGTACTTC; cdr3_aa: CASSGQGASSYEQYF
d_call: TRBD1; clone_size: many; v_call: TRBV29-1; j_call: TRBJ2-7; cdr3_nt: TGCAGCGTGATCGGGGACAGGGGTGGTGGGCAGTACTTC; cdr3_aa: CSVIGDRGGGQYF
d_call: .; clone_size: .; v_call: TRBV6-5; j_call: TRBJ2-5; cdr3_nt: TGTGCCAGCAGTTACCTTGACAGAAAAGAGACCCAGTACTTC; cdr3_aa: CASSYLDRKETQYF
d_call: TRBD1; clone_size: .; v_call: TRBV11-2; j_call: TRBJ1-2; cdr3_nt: TGTGCCAGCAGGGGGACAGGCCTCTATGGCTACACCTTC; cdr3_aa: CASRGTGLYGYTF
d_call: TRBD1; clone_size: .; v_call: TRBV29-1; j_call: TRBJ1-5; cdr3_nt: TGCAGCGTTTCTCCCGGGACAGGGTTTAATCAGCCCCAGCATTTT; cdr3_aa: CSVSPGTGFNQPQHF
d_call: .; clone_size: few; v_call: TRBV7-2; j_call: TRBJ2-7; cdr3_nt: TGTGCCAGCAGCCGAGGTGGCGGATACGAGCAGTACTTC; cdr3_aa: CASSRGGGYEQYF
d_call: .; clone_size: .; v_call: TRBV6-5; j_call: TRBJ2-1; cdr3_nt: TGTGCCAGCAGTTACCGATCCGGGGCCCGAGGTGAGCAGTTCTTC; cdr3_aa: CASSYRSGARGEQFF
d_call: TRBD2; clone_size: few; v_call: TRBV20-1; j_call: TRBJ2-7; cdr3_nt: TGCAGTGCTACTAGCGGGGCGAGCTCCTACGAGCAGTACTTC; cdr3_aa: CSATSGASSYEQYF
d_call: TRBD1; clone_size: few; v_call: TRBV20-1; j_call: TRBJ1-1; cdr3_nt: TGCAGTGCTAGAAAGGGGGCGCGGACTGAAGCTTTCTTT; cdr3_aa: CSARKGARTEAFF
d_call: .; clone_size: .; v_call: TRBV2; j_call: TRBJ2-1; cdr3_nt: TGTGTCAGCAGTGTCGGGTTCGATGAGCAGTTCTTC; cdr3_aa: CVSSVGFDEQFF
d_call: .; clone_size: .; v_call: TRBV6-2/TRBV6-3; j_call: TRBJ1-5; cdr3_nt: TGTGCCAGCAGCCCACGGCATCAGCCCCAGCATTTT; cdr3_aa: CASSPRHQPQHF
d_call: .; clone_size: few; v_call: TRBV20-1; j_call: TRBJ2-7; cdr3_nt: TGCAGTGCTAACCCGGGGGCAACCTACGAGCAGTACTTC; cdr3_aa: CSANPGATYEQYF
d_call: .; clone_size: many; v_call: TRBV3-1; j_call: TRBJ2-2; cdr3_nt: TGTGCCAGCAGCCAACTAACCGGGGAGCTGTTTTTT; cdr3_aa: CASSQLTGELFF
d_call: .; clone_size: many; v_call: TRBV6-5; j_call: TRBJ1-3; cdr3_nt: TGTGCCAGCAGTCCGTTAGCCCCCGGGGGGAGCTCTGGAAACACCATATATTTT; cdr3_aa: CASSPLAPGGSSGNTIYF
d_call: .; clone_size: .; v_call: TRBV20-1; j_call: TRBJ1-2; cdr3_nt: TGCAGTGCTCCGGGTCCGTCTATAGCCTATGGCTACACCTTC; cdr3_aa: CSAPGPSIAYGYTF
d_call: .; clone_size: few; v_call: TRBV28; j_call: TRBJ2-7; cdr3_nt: TGTGCCAGCAGTTTAGGACCAGCGGGTTCCTACGAGCAGTACTTC; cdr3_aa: CASSLGPAGSYEQYF
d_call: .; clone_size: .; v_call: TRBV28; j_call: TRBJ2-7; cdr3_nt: TGTGCCAGCAAGGACACCGAGCAGTACTTC; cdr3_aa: CASKDTEQYF
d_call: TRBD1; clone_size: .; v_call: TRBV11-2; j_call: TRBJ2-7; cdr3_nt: TGTGCCAGCAGTCACGACAGGGGCGAGCAGTACTTC; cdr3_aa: CASSHDRGEQYF
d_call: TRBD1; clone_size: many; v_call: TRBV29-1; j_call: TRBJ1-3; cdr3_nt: TGCAGCGGGGGACAGGGGAACACCATATATTTT; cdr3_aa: CSGGQGNTIYF
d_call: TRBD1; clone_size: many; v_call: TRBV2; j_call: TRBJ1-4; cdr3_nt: TGTGCCAGCAGGCCAGGACAGGGTGGCAATGAAAAACTGTTTTTT; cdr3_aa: CASRPGQGGNEKLFF
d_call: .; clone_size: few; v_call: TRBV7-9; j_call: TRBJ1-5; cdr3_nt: TGTGCCAGCAGCTTCGACAGTAGTCAGCCCCAGCATTTT; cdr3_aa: CASSFDSSQPQHF
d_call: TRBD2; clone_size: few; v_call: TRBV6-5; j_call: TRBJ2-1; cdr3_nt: TGTGCCAGCACCAGGCGGGGGACTAGCGGTCCCCCCAATGAGCAGTTCTTC; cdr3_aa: CASTRRGTSGPPNEQFF
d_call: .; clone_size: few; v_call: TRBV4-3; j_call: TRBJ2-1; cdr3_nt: TGCGCCAGCAGCCAAGATCACCTTGGGGATGAGCAGTTCTTC; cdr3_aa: CASSQDHLGDEQFF
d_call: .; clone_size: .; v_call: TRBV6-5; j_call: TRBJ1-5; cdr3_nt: TGTGCCAGCAGTCCCCGACAAGCTAGCAATCAGCCCCAGCATTTT; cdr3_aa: CASSPRQASNQPQHF
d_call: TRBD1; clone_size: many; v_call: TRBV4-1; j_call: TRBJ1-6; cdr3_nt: TGCGCCAGCAGCCAAGATGGGTGGGACAGTAATTCACCCCTCCACTTT; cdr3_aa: CASSQDGWDSNSPLHF
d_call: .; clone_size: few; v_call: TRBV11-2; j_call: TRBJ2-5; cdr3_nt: TGTGCCAGCAGCACCAACCGGGACGGGACCCAGTACTTC; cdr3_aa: CASSTNRDGTQYF
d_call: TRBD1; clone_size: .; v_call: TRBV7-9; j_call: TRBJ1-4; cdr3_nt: TGTGCCAGCAGCTCCCCGGGACAGAACCGACTTAATGAAAAACTGTTTTTT; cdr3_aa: CASSSPGQNRLNEKLFF
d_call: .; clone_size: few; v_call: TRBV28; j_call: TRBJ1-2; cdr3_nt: TGTGCCAGCAGTTTATACGGCCCGGGTGGCTACACCTTC; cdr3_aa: CASSLYGPGGYTF